The source of this T cell receptor (beta chain) is a study of response to subunit inactivated influenza vaccine. V lost 5 bases, J lost 0 bases, and 7 bases stayed unmatched. This CDR3 spans 15 amino acids. In germline, CDR1 is ENHRY, CDR2 SYGVKD. TCRdb re-called the RT-PCR reads with MiXCR, one entry per CDR3 protein. Altogether under 850,000 distinct CDR3 sequences are present, around a sixth being singletons, with the ten largest covering about a tenth. About this clonotype itself: Its target is unknown.

Broader study findings: Each seasonal influenza vaccination recruits few new T cells, the authors suggested.

The chain carries TRBV10-3 and TRBJ2-7; 7 nucleotides match TRBD2. The material sequenced was PBMCs from blood, taken more than 4 days after vaccination. The origin of this receptor is a man aged 50 to 60 who received an inactivated influenza vaccine. The chain's CDR3 is CAISLKRGSSYEQYF. In DNA form, the CDR3 reads TGTGCCATCAGTTTAAAGCGGGGAAGCTCCTACGAGCAGTACTTC.